This TCR beta chain originates from a study of CD8 T cells in ankylosing spondylitis. Notes on the study in general: Disease-linked clones had a CD8+ phenotype and relatively low frequency in peripheral blood. Typical of ankylosing spondylitis blood, it appeared, was a TCR beta motif of eight highly homologous variants. Certain motif variants had earlier appeared in reactive arthritis synovial fluid and blood.

Quantitative barcoded 5'-RACE was used to prepare TCR beta libraries. MiXCR, run by TCRdb on the 5' RACE reads, gives a single entry per CDR3 protein. The sample carries 300,000 to 400,000 distinct CDR3 sequences, 11% recorded once. CDR1 and CDR2 from the germline V gene are SGHAT and FQDESV (reference sequence). Unmatched junction bases numbered 11, after V lost 1 base and J lost 0 bases. The CDR3 contains 19 residues. Worth noting for this clonotype: Its specificity is not known.

The TCR sequence derives from a female donor with ankylosing spondylitis or in good health (not recorded which). Sequencing used blood, either unsorted or a sorted T cell fraction (not recorded which). The chain joins TRBV11-1 to TRBJ2-1; TRBD1 agrees at 8 bases. In DNA form, the CDR3 reads TGTGCCAGCAGCTTAGAAGTCGGGGACAGGTTTGGCTCCTACAATGAGCAGTTCTTC. This translates into CASSLEVGDRFGSYNEQFF.